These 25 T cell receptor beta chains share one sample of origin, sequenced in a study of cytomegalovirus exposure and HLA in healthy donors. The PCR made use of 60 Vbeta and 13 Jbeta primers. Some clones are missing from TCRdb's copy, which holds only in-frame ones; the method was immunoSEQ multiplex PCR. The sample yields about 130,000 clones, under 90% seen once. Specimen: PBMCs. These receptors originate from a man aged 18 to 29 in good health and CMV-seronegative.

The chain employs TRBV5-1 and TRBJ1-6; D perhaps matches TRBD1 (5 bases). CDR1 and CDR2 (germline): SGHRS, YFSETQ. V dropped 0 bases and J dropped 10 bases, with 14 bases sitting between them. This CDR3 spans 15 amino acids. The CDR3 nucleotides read TGCGCCAGCAGCTTGGCCGCCGGGGGGAAATCACCCCTCCACTTT. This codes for CASSLAAGGKSPLHF.

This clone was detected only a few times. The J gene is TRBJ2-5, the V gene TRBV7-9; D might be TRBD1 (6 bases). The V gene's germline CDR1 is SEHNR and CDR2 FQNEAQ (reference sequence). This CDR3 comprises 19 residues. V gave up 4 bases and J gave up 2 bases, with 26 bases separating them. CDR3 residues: CASSYADLNIGTLQETQYF. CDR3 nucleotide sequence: TGTGCCAGCAGCTACGCCGACCTGAATATCGGGACACTACAAGAGACCCAGTACTTC. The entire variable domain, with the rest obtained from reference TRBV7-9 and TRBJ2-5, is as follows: DTGVSQNPRHKITKRGQNVTFRCDPISEHNRLYWYRQTLGQGPEFLTYFQNEAQLEKSRLLSDRFSAERPKGSFSTLEIQRTEQGDSAMYLCASSYADLNIGTLQETQYFGPGTRLLVL.

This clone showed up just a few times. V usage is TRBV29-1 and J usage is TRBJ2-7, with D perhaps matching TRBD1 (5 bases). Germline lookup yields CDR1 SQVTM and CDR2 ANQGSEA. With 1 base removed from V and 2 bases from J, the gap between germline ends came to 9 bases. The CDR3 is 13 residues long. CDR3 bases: TGCAGCGTTGAAGGGTCAGGGACCTACGAGCAGTACTTC. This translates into CSVEGSGTYEQYF.

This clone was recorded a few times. The CDR3 region is CASSLTRGRTEAFF. CDR3 nucleotides: TGTGCCAGCAGCTTGACCAGGGGTCGCACTGAAGCTTTCTTT. This rearrangement joins TRBV5-4 to TRBJ1-1, with D possibly TRBD1 on 6 matching bases. V was cut by 1 base and J by 4 bases, with 11 bases left in between. The length of the CDR3 is 14 residues. In germline, CDR1 is SGHNT, CDR2 YYREEE (reference sequence). Drawing the rest from reference TRBV5-4 and TRBJ1-1, the complete variable domain is ETGVTQSPTHLIKTRGQQVTLRCSSQSGHNTVSWYQQALGQGPQFIFQYYREEENGRGNFPPRFSGLQFPNYSSELNVNALELDDSALYLCASSLTRGRTEAFFGQGTRLTVV.

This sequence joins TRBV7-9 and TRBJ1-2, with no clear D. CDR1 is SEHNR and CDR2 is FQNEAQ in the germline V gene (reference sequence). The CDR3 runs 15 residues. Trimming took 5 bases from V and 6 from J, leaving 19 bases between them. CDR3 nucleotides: TGTGCCAGCAGCCCCGAGGGCACCGGGAAGCATGGCTACACCTTC. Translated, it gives CASSPEGTGKHGYTF.

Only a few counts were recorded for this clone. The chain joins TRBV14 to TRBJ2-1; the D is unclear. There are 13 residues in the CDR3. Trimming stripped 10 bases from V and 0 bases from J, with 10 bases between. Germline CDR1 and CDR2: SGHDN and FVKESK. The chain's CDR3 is CATSLISYNEQFF. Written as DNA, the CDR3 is TGTGCCACCAGTTTAATCTCCTACAATGAGCAGTTCTTC.

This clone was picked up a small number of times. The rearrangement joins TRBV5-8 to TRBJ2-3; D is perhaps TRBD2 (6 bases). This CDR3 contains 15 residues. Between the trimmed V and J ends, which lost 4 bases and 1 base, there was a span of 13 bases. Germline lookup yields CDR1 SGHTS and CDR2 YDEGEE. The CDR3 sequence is CASSETGLGTDTQYF. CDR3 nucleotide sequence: TGTGCCAGCAGCGAGACGGGACTTGGCACAGATACGCAGTATTTT.

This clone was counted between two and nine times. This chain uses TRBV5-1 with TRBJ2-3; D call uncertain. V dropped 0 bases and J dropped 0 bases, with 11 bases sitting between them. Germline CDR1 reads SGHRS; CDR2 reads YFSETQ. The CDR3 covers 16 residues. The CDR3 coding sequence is TGCGCCAGCAGCTTGGAGAGAGTAGTAAGCACAGATACGCAGTATTTT. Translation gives CASSLERVVSTDTQYF.

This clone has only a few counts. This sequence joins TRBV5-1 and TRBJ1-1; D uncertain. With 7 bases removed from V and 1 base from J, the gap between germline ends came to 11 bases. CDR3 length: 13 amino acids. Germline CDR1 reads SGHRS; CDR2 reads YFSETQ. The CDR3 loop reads CASGSDKNTEAFF. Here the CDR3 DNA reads TGCGCCAGCGGCTCAGATAAGAACACTGAAGCTTTCTTT.

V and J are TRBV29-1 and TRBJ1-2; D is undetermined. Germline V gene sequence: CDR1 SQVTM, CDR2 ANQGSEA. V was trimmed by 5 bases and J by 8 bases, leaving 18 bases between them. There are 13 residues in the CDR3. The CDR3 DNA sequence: TGCAGCGTTAAATCAGCGGCCGTCCGGGGCTACACCTTC. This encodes CSVKSAAVRGYTF.

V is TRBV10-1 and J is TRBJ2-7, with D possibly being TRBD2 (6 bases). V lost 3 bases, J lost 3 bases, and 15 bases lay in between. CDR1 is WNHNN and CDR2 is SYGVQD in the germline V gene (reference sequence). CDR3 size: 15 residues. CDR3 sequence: CASSDGGVDDYEQYF. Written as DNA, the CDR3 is TGCGCCAGCAGTGATGGCGGGGTTGATGACTACGAGCAGTACTTC.

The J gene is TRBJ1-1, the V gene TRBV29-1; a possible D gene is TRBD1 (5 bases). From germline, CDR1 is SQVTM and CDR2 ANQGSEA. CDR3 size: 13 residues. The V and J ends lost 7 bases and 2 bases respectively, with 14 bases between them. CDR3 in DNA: TGCAGCGGGGAGGGGACGGATAACACTGAAGCTTTCTTT. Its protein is CSGEGTDNTEAFF. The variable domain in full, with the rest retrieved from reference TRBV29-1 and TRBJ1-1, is SAVISQKPSRDICQRGTSLTIQCQVDSQVTMMFWYRQQPGQSLTLIATANQGSEATYESGFVIDKFPISRPNLTFSTLTVSNMSPEDSSIYLCSGEGTDNTEAFFGQGTRLTVV.

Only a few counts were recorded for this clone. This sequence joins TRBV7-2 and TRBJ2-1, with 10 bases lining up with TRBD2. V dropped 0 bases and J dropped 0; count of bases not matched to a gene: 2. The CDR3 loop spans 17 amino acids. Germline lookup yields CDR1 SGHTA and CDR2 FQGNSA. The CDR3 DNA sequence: TGTGCCAGCAGCTTAGCCTCTAGCGGGGGCTCCTACAATGAGCAGTTCTTC. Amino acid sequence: CASSLASSGGSYNEQFF. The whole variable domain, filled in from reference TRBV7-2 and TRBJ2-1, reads GAGVSQSPSNKVTEKGKDVELRCDPISGHTALYWYRQSLGQGLEFLIYFQGNSAPDKSGLPSDRFSAERTGGSVSTLTIQRTQQEDSAVYLCASSLASSGGSYNEQFFGPGTRLTVL.

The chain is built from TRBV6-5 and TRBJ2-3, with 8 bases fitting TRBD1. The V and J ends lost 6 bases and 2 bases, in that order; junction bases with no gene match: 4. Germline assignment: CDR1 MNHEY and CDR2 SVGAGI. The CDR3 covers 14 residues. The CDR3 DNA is TGTGCCAGCAGCCCGGACAGGGTCACAGATACGCAGTATTTT. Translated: CASSPDRVTDTQYF.

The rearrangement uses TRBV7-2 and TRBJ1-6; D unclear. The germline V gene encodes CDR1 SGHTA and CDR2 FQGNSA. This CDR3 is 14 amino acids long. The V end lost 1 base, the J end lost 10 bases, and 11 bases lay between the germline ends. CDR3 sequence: CASSLVEASSPLHF. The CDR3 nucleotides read TGTGCCAGCAGCTTAGTGGAGGCAAGCTCACCCCTCCACTTT.

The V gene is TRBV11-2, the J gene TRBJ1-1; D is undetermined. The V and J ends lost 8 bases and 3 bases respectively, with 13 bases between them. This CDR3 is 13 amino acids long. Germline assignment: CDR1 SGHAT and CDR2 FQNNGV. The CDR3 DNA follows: TGTGCCAGCGCAAGCTCCCCTGACACTGAAGCTTTCTTT. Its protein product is CASASSPDTEAFF.

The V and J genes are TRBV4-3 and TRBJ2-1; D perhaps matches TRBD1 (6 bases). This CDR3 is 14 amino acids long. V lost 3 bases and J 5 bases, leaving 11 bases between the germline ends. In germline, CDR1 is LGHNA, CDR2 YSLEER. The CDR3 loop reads CASSQSQGNNEQFF. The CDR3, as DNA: TGCGCCAGCAGCCAGAGTCAGGGGAACAATGAGCAGTTCTTC.

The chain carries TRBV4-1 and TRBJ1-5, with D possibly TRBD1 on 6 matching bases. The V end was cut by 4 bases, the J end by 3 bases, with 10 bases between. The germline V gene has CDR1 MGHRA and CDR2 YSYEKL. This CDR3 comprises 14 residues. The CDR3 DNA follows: TGCGCCAGCAGCCCGGACAGATCCAATCAGCCCCAGCATTTT. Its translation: CASSPDRSNQPQHF.

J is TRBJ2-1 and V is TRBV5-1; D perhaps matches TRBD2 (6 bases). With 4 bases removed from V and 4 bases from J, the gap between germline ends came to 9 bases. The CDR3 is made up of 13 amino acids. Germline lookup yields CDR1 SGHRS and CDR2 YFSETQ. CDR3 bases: TGCGCCAGCAGCGGGGGGAATTACAATGAGCAGTTCTTC. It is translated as CASSGGNYNEQFF.

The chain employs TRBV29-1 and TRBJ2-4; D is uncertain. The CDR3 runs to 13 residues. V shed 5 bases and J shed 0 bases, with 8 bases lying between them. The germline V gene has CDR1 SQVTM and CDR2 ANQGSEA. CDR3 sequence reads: CSVSPLAKNIQYF. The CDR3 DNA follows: TGCAGCGTTAGCCCCCTAGCCAAAAACATTCAGTACTTC.

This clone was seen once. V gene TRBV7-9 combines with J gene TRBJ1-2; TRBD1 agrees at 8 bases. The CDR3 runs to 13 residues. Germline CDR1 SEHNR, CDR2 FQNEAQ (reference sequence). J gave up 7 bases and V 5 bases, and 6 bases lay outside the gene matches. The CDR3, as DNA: TGTGCCAGCAGCCTCAGGGGGCGCGTTGGCTACACCTTC. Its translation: CASSLRGRVGYTF.

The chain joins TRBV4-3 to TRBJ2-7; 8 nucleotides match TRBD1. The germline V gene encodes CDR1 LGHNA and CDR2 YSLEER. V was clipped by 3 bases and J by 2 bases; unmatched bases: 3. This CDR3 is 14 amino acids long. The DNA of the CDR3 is TGCGCCAGCAGCCATGGACAGGGCCCCTACGAGCAGTACTTC. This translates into CASSHGQGPYEQYF.

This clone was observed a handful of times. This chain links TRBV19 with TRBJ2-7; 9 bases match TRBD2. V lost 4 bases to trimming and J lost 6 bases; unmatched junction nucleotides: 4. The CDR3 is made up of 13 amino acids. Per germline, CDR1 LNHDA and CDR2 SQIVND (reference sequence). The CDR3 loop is CASSTGLAGEQYF. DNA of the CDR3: TGTGCCAGTAGTACGGGACTAGCTGGCGAGCAGTACTTC.

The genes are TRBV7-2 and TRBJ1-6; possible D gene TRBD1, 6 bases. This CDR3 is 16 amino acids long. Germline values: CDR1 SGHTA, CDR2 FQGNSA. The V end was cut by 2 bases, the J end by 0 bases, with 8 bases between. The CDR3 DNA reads TGTGCCAGCAGCTTAATCAGGGGCTCCTATAATTCACCCCTCCACTTT. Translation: CASSLIRGSYNSPLHF. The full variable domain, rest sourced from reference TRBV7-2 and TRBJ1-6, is GAGVSQSPSNKVTEKGKDVELRCDPISGHTALYWYRQSLGQGLEFLIYFQGNSAPDKSGLPSDRFSAERTGGSVSTLTIQRTQQEDSAVYLCASSLIRGSYNSPLHFGNGTRLTVT.

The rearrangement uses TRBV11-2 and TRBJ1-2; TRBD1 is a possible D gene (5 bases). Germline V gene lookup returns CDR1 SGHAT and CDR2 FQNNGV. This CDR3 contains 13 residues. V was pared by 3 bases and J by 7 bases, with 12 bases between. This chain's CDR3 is CASSFVGGVGYTF. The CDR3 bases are TGTGCCAGCAGCTTCGTCGGGGGAGTTGGCTACACCTTC.